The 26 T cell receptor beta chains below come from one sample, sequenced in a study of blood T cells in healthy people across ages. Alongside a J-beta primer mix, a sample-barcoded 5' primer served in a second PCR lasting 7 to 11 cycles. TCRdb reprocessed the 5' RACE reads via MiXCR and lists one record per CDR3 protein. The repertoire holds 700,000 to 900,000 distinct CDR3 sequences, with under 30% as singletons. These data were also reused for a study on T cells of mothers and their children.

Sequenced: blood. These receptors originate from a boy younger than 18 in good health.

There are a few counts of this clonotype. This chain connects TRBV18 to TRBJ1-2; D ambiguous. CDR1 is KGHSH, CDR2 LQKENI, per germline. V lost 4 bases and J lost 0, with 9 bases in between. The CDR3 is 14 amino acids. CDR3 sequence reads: CASSLGDTNYGYTF. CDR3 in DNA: TGTGCCAGCTCACTAGGCGATACTAACTATGGCTACACCTTC.

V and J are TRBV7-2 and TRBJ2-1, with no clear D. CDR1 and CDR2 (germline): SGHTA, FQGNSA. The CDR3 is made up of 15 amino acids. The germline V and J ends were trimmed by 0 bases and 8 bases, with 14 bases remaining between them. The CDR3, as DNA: TGTGCCAGCAGCTTAGCTAAGGGCATATGGCATGAGCAGTTCTTC. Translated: CASSLAKGIWHEQFF.

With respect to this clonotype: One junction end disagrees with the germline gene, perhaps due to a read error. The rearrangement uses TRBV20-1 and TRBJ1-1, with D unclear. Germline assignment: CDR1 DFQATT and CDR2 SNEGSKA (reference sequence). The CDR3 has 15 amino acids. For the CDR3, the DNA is TGCAGTGCTAGAGATGATGAAAAGCTGAACGCTGAAGCTTTCTTT. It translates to CSARDDEKLNAEAFF.

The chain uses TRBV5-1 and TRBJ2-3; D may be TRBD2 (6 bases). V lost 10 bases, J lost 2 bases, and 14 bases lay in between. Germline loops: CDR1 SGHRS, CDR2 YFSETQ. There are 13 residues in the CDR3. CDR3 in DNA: TGCGCCTCCTGGGACTCCGTCACAGATACGCAGTATTTT. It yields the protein CASWDSVTDTQYF.

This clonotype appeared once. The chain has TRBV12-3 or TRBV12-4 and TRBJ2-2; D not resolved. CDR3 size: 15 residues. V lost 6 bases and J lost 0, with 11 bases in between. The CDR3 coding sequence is TGTGCCAGCAGATCCGCAGGACCGAACACCGGGGAGCTGTTTTTT. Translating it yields CASRSAGPNTGELFF.

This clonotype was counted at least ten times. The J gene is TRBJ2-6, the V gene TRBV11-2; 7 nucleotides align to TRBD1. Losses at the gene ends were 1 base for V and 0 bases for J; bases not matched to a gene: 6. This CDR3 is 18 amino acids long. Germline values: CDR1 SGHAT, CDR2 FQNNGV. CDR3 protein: CASSLVGTVNSGANVLTF. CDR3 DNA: TGTGCCAGCAGCTTAGTCGGGACAGTGAACTCTGGGGCCAACGTCCTGACTTTC. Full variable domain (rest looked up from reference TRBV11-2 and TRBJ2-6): EAGVAQSPRYKIIEKRQSVAFWCNPISGHATLYWYQQILGQGPKLLIQFQNNGVVDDSQLPKDRFSAERLKGVDSTLKIQPAKLEDSAVYLCASSLVGTVNSGANVLTFGAGSRLTVL.

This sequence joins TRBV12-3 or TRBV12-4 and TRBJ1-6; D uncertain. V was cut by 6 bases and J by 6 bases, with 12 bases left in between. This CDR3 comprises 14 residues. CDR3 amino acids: CASSPGFFNSPLHF. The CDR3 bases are TGTGCCAGCAGCCCGGGATTTTTTAATTCACCCCTCCACTTT.

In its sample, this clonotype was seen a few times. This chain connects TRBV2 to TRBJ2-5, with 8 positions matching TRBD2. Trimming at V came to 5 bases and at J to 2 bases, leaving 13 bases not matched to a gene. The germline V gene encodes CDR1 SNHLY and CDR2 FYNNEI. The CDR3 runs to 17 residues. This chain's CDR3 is CASSPIPMAGGQETQYF. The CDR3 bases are TGTGCCAGCAGTCCGATTCCGATGGCGGGGGGTCAAGAGACCCAGTACTTC.

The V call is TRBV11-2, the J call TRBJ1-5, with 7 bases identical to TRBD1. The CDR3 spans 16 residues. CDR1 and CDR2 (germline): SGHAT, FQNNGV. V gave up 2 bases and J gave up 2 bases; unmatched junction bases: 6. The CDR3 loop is CASSLTTGRGNQPQHF. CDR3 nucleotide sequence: TGTGCCAGCAGCTTAACGACAGGGAGGGGCAATCAGCCCCAGCATTTT.

The CDR3 protein is CASSPVEDPNEKLFF. CDR3 sequence (DNA): TGCGCCAGCAGCCCGGTGGAGGACCCTAATGAAAAACTGTTTTTT. This chain links TRBV5-1 with TRBJ1-4; D ambiguous. Germline V gene sequence: CDR1 SGHRS, CDR2 YFSETQ. This CDR3 region has 15 residues. Between the trimmed V and J ends, which lost 4 bases and 3 bases, there was a span of 13 bases.

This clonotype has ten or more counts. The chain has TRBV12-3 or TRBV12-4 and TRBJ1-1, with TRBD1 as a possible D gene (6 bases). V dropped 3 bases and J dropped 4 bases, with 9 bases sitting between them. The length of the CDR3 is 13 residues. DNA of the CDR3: TGTGCCAGCAGTTTTTGGGGGGCCACTGAAGCTTTCTTT. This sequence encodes CASSFWGATEAFF.

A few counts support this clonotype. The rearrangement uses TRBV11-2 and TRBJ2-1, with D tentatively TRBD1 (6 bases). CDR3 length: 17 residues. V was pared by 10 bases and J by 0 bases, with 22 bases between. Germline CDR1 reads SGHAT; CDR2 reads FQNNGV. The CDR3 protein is CATLTVGGRSSYNEQFF. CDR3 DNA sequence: TGTGCCACCCTGACAGTAGGGGGAAGGAGCTCCTACAATGAGCAGTTCTTC.

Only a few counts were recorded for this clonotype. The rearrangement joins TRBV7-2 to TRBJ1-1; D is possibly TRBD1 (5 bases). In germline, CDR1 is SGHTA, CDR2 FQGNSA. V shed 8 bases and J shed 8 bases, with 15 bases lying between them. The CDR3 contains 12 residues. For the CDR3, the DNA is TGTGCCAGCGGACGAACGAACAGGGAAGCTTTCTTT. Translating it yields CASGRTNREAFF.

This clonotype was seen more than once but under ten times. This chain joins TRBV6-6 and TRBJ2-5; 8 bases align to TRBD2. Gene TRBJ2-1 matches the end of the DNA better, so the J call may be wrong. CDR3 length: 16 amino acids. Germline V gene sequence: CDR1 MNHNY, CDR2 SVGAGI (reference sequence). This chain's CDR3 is CASSYHRGGLHNEQFF. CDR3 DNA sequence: TGTGCCAGCAGTTACCATCGGGGGGGCCTACACAATGAGCAGTTCTTC.

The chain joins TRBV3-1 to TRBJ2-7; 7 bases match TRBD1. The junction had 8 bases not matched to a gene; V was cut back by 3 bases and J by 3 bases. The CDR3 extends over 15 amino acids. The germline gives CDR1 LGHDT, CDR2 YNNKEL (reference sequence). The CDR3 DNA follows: TGTGCCAGCAGCCACCCGGGACAGACCGACTACGAGCAGTACTTC. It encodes CASSHPGQTDYEQYF.

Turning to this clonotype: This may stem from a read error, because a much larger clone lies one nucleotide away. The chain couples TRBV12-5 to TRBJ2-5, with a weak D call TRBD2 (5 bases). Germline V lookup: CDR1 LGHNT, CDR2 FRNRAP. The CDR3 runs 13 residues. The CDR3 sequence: CASGSSGVHEQHF. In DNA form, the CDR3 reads TGTGCTAGTGGTTCGTCCGGGGTCCACGAGCAGCACTTC. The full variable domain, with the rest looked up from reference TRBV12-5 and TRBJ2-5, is DARVTQTPRHKVTEMGQEVTMRCQPILGHNTVFWYRQTMMQGLELLAYFRNRAPLDDSGMPKDRFSAEMPDATLATLKIQPSEPRDSAVYFCASGSSGVHEQHFGPGTRLLVL.

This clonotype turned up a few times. The CDR3 spells CSASTNQETQYF. CDR3 sequence (DNA): TGCAGCGCATCGACCAACCAAGAGACCCAGTACTTC. This chain links TRBV29-1 with TRBJ2-5; the D is unclear. This CDR3 is 12 amino acids long. V dropped 7 bases and J dropped 0 bases, with 9 bases sitting between them. Germline lookup yields CDR1 SQVTM and CDR2 ANQGSEA.

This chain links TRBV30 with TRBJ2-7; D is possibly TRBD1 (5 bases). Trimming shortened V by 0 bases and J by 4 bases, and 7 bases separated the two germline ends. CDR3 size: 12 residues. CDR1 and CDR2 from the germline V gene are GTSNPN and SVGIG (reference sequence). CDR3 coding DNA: TGTGCCTGGAGTGTAAACAGGTACGAGCAGTACTTC. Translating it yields CAWSVNRYEQYF.

This chain's CDR3 is CSASSGDLSYTQYF. CDR3 nucleotides: TGCAGTGCGAGTAGCGGGGACCTCTCGTATACGCAGTATTTT. The V call is TRBV20-1, the J call TRBJ2-3, with 8 nucleotides matching TRBD2. Germline loops: CDR1 DFQATT, CDR2 SNEGSKA (reference sequence). CDR3 length: 14 residues. The junction had 12 bases not matched to a gene; V was cut back by 6 bases and J by 7 bases.

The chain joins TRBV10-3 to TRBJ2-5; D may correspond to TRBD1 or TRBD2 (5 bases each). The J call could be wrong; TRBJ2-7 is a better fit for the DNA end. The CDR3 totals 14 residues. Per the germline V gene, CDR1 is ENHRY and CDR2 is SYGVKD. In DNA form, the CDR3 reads TGTGCCATCAGGCCGGGGCAGGGAAGGTTCGAGCAGTACTTC. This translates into CAIRPGQGRFEQYF.

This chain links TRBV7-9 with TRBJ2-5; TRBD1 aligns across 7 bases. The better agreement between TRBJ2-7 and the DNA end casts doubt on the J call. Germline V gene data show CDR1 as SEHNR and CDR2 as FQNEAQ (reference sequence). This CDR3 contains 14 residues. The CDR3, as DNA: TGTGCCAGCAGCCCTAGGGACAGCCGATACGAGCAGTACTTC. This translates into CASSPRDSRYEQYF.

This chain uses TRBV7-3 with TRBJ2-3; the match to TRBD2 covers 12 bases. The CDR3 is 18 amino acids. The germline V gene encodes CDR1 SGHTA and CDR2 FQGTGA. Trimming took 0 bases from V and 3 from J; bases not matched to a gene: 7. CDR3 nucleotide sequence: TGTGCCAGCAGCTTAACGTCGGCCCTAGCGGGGGGGACAGATACGCAGTATTTT. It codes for CASSLTSALAGGTDTQYF.

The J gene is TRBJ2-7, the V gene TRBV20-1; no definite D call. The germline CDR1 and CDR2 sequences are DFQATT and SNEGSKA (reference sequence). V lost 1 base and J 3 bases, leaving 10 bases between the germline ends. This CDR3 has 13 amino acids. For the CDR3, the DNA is TGCAGTGCTAGAGGGCAGGTTCTCTACGAGCAGTACTTC. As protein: CSARGQVLYEQYF.

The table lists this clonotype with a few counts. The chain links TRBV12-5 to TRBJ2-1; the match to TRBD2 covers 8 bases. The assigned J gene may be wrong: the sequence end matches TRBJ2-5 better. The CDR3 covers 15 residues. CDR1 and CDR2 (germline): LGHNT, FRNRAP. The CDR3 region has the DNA TGTGCTAGTGGTGCTAGCCCCGGGACTAGGGGGACCCAGTACTTC. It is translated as CASGASPGTRGTQYF.

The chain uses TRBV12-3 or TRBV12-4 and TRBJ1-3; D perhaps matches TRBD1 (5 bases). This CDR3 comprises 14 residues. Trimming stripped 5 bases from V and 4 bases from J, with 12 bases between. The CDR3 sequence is CASSPGEDGNTIYF. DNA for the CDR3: TGTGCCAGCAGTCCGGGGGAAGACGGAAACACCATATATTTT.

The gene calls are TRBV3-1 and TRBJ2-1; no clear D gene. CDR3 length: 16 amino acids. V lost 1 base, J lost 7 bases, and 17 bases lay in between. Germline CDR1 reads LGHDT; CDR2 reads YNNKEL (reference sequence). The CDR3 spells CASSQVHGKGSNEQFF. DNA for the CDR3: TGTGCCAGCAGCCAAGTTCACGGAAAAGGTTCTAATGAGCAGTTCTTC.